This T cell receptor (beta chain) was recorded in a study of T cell repertoires in cytomegalovirus infection. Study context: The authors relied on CMV epitopes, both recently identified HLA-C-restricted and well-studied HLA-B-restricted. Based on public TCR beta signatures, there were indications of CMV infection and of a matching HLA type. Broader study findings: Summed frequency of shared TCR beta families picked out CMV carriers who also had the relevant HLA. HLA-C-restricted CMV-specific TCR beta clonotypes were dominant in the ex vivo response.

The J segment lost 2 bases and the V segment lost 0 bases, leaving 1 base of the junction unmatched. Germline CDR1 reads SGHVS; CDR2 reads FQNEAQ. This CDR3 comprises 16 residues. This clonotype appeared many times. Its specificity is unknown. TCRdb reprocessed the reads via MiXCR and lists one record per CDR3 protein. The sample carries about 920,000 distinct CDR3 sequences, 31% recorded once. Sequences were derived from cultured CD8+ T cells from PBMCs, sampled from culture after CMV antigen stimulation. The rearrangement joins TRBV7-8 to TRBJ2-7; 13 positions agree with TRBD2. The source of this sequence is a human donor in good health (CMV status not recorded). Some clones in this sample may be carry-over from other donors' samples. In nucleotides, the CDR3 is TGTGCCAGCAGCTTAGCAACTAGCGGGGGGGCCTACGAGCAGTACTTC. Translating gives CASSLATSGGAYEQYF.